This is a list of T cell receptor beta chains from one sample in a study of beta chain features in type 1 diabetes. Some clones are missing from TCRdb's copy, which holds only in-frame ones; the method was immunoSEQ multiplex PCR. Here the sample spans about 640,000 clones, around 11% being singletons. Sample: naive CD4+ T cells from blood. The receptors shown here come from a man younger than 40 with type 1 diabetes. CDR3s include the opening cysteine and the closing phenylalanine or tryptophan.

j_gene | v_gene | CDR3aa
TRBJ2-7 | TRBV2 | CASQGQGPYEQYF
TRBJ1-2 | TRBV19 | CASSPIPGANSYDYTF
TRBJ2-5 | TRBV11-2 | CASSGIYPGTPFETQYF
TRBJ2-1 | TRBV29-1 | CSVVRLAGNNEQFF
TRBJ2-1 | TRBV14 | CASSPGGWGNEQFF
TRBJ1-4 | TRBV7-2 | CASSSGTGGFEKLFF
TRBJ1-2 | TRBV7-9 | CAPGPNYGYTF
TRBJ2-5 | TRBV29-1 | CSVEGQGGETQYF
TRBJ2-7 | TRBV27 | CASTPGWGGGYEQYF
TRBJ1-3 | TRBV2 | CASSRGSGNTIYF
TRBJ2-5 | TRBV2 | CASVTLRAETQYF
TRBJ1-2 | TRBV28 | CASSLVGSGYTF
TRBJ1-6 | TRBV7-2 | CASSRVGNSPLHF
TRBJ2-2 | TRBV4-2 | CASSHGTGPTGELFF
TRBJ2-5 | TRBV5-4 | CASSLARLGETQYF
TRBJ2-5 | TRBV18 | CASSPGQNQETQYF
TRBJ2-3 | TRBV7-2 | CASRETGGRDTQYF
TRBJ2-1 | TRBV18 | CASSPMASQGGNEQFF
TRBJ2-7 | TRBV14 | CASSPGQGSSYEQYF
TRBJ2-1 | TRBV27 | CASRWGGNYNEQFF
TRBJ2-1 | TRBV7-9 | CASSLDGGYSSYNEQFF
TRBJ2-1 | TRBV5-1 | CASRNRTGGYNEQFF
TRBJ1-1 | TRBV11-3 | CASSPAAMNTEAFF